This entry lists 3 T cell receptor beta chains sequenced from one sample in a study of blood T cell repertoires in COVID-19. Data came from immunoSEQ multiplex PCR; TCRdb stores just in-frame clones and leaves some out. The sample holds under 200,000 clones, over 80% seen once. The sequencing input was peripheral blood. The receptors were sampled from a man between 60 and 75 years old with COVID-19, enrolled during active disease.

Here the CDR3 DNA reads TGTGCCAGCAGCCCACCTGGACAGGGGGTTAATTCACCCCTCCACTTT. Translating gives CASSPPGQGVNSPLHF. V is TRBV28 and J is TRBJ1-6; 10 bases fit TRBD1. This CDR3 region has 16 residues. V shed 6 bases, J shed 6 bases, and the junction held 8 bases outside the gene matches. Per germline, CDR1 MDHEN and CDR2 SYDVKM.

In its sample, this clone was seen once. The chain combines TRBV19 with TRBJ1-5; no firm D call. V was cut by 4 bases and J by 3 bases, with 10 bases left in between. The CDR3 contains 14 residues. The germline V gene has CDR1 LNHDA and CDR2 SQIVND (reference sequence). The CDR3 bases are TGTGCCAGTAGTAATGCGGTTAACAATCAGCCCCAGCATTTT. Encoded protein: CASSNAVNNQPQHF.

CDR3 sequence (DNA): TGCGCCAGCAGCCAGATCGTACAGAAGAACACTGAAGCTTTCTTT. It codes for CASSQIVQKNTEAFF. V gene TRBV4-3 combines with J gene TRBJ1-1; the D is unclear. The CDR3 extends over 15 amino acids. The V gene lost 3 bases and the J gene lost 1 base, with 12 bases spanning the gap. The germline gives CDR1 LGHNA, CDR2 YSLEER.